The 16 T cell receptor beta chains below come from one sample, sequenced in a study of regulatory T cells in long-lasting Graves disease (dated by TCRdb to the early 2020s). The library was made by multiplex PCR. Reads for this sample came from an Illumina HiSeq 4000. CDR3 regions were amplified by Arm-PCR with iRepertoire HTBI primers to construct TCR beta libraries. TCRdb cleaned the public reads at Q25 with fastp, built clones with MiXCR and kept in-frame beta chains. Every CDR3 protein is listed once, alongside the most common genes and DNA of its rows. Counted in this sample were about 460,000 distinct CDR3 sequences; 20% to 25% of them appeared once. Of the sample, 13% falls within the top ten clones. The sample's time point label, decoded: persistent/refractory GD, antithyroid drugs over 5 years with positive TRAb. For both TCR sequencing and RNA sequencing, RNA was extracted from PBMCs using TRIzol.

The sequencing used peripheral blood mononuclear cells (PBMCs), collected when the disease was refractory, from a patient treated with antithyroid drugs. The source is a female donor with Graves disease.

The chain combines TRBV5-1 with TRBJ2-3, with 9 bases lining up with TRBD2. The junction had 5 bases not matched to a gene; V was cut back by 0 bases and J by 0 bases. The CDR3 loop spans 17 amino acids. From germline, CDR1 is SGHRS and CDR2 YFSETQ. The CDR3 DNA sequence: TGCGCCAGCAGCTTGGGGACTACTAGCGGGAGCACAGATACGCAGTATTTT. As protein: CASSLGTTSGSTDTQYF. Using reference TRBV5-1 and TRBJ2-3 for the parts outside the CDR3, the full variable domain is KAGVTQTPRYLIKTRGQQVTLSCSPISGHRSVSWYQQTPGQGLQFLFEYFSETQRNKGNFPGRFSGRQFSNSRSEMNVSTLELGDSALYLCASSLGTTSGSTDTQYFGPGTRLTVL.

This clonotype has a count of ten or more. The chain is built from TRBV20-1 and TRBJ1-5; D is uncertain. The germline CDR1 and CDR2 sequences are DFQATT and SNEGSKA (reference sequence). The ends were cut back, 6 bases at V and 4 bases at J, with 10 bases in the middle. This CDR3 has 12 residues. As DNA, the CDR3 is TGCAGTGCCCCTTTTGGGAATCAGCCCCAGCATTTT. This translates into CSAPFGNQPQHF.

The sample holds a few counts of this clonotype. The chain recombines TRBV19 with TRBJ2-7, with D perhaps TRBD2 (7 bases). This CDR3 comprises 15 residues. V shed 1 base and J shed 6 bases, with 16 bases lying between them. The V gene's germline CDR1 is LNHDA and CDR2 SQIVND (reference sequence). The CDR3 region has the DNA TGTGCCAGTAGTATAGCCCGGGGGGCTCTCGGCGAGCAGTACTTC. This gives the protein CASSIARGALGEQYF. Together with reference TRBV19 and TRBJ2-7, the CDR3 gives the full variable domain: DGGITQSPKYLFRKEGQNVTLSCEQNLNHDAMYWYRQDPGQGLRLIYYSQIVNDFQKGDIAEGYSVSREKKESFPLTVTSAQKNPTAFYLCASSIARGALGEQYFGPGTRLTVT.

This rearrangement joins TRBV7-2 to TRBJ2-7; D is possibly TRBD2 (5 bases). Trimming removed 5 bases from V and 4 bases from J, with 21 bases in between. From germline, CDR1 is SGHTA and CDR2 FQGNSA. CDR3 size: 16 residues. The CDR3 spells CASSPLRGLQIYEQYF. CDR3 sequence (DNA): TGTGCCAGCAGCCCCCTTCGAGGGCTGCAGATTTACGAGCAGTACTTC. The variable domain in full, completed from reference TRBV7-2 and TRBJ2-7, reads GAGVSQSPSNKVTEKGKDVELRCDPISGHTALYWYRQSLGQGLEFLIYFQGNSAPDKSGLPSDRFSAERTGGSVSTLTIQRTQQEDSAVYLCASSPLRGLQIYEQYFGPGTRLTVT.

This clonotype was detected many times. The V gene is TRBV30, the J gene TRBJ1-6, with 7 bases lining up with TRBD1. The CDR3 is 13 residues long. Germline loops: CDR1 GTSNPN, CDR2 SVGIG (reference sequence). Trimming took 3 bases from V and 9 from J; bases not matched to a gene: 5. In DNA, the CDR3 is TGTGCCTGGAGGGGAGGGGGCGGTTCACCCCTCCACTTT. Protein sequence: CAWRGGGGSPLHF. The full variable domain, in which reference TRBV30 and TRBJ1-6 provide the parts outside the CDR3, is SQTIHQWPATLVQPVGSPLSLECTVEGTSNPNLYWYRQAAGRGLQLLFYSVGIGQISSEVPQNLSASRPQDRQFILSSKKLLLSDSGFYLCAWRGGGGSPLHFGNGTRLTVT.

This clonotype was picked up many times. CDR3 in DNA: TGTGCCAGCAGTTTCCTTAGGGACGATATACGCTATGGCTACACCTTC. Translated, it gives CASSFLRDDIRYGYTF. The rearrangement joins TRBV27 to TRBJ1-2, with a tentative D call TRBD1 (5 bases). With 3 bases removed from V and 4 bases from J, the gap between germline ends came to 18 bases. Germline CDR1 reads MNHEY; CDR2 reads SMNVEV (reference sequence). This CDR3 is built from 16 residues.

This sequence joins TRBV20-1 and TRBJ2-7; 8 bases map to TRBD2. Germline values: CDR1 DFQATT, CDR2 SNEGSKA (reference sequence). This CDR3 is built from 13 residues. CDR3 DNA sequence: TGCGCGACCCCCGGGGGGGCCTCCTACGAGCAGTACTTC. This encodes CATPGGASYEQYF.

In its sample, this clonotype was seen a few times. The rearrangement joins TRBV20-1 to TRBJ1-3; weak D call: TRBD1 (5 bases). Germline V gene data show CDR1 as DFQATT and CDR2 as SNEGSKA (reference sequence). With 6 bases removed from V and 4 bases from J, the gap between germline ends came to 10 bases. This CDR3 spans 12 amino acids. CDR3: CSATGTGNTIYF. The CDR3 DNA reads as TGCAGTGCCACAGGAACAGGAAACACCATATATTTT.

The CDR3 sequence is CSASQGGESYEQYF. As DNA, the CDR3 is TGCAGTGCTAGCCAAGGGGGAGAGTCCTACGAGCAGTACTTC. The gene calls are TRBV20-1 and TRBJ2-7, with TRBD1 as a possible D gene (6 bases). The germline V gene has CDR1 DFQATT and CDR2 SNEGSKA (reference sequence). V was clipped by 3 bases and J by 1 base, with 13 bases between them. This CDR3 comprises 14 residues.

The chain combines TRBV15 with TRBJ2-1; no firm D call. The CDR3 contains 13 residues. Germline CDR1 is LNHNV and CDR2 is YYDKDF (reference sequence). The V gene lost 1 base and the J gene lost 6 bases, with 7 bases spanning the gap. The CDR3 region is CATSRVKGNEQFF. In DNA form, the CDR3 reads TGTGCCACCAGCAGAGTGAAGGGCAATGAGCAGTTCTTC.

The rearrangement links TRBV19 to TRBJ2-2, with TRBD1 matching over 7 bases. V trimming: 5 bases; J trimming: 1 base; junction bases outside the gene matches: 10. Germline CDR1 LNHDA, CDR2 SQIVND (reference sequence). The CDR3 totals 17 residues. The CDR3 nucleotides read TGTGCCAGTAGTCCAGGGCCGGGACAGCAGAACACCGGGGAGCTGTTTTTT. Encoded protein: CASSPGPGQQNTGELFF.

This chain connects TRBV7-8 to TRBJ2-7, with no clear D. The V and J ends lost 7 bases and 6 bases respectively, with 10 bases between them. Germline assignment: CDR1 SGHVS and CDR2 FQNEAQ. The CDR3 sequence is 11 residues long. In DNA form, the CDR3 reads TGTGCCAGCAACCAACGCGGCGAGCAGTACTTC. Its translation: CASNQRGEQYF.

The chain uses TRBV30 and TRBJ1-1; the D gene is possibly TRBD1 (5 bases). V was clipped by 3 bases and J by 11 bases, with 19 bases between them. The CDR3 runs to 13 residues. Germline V gives CDR1 GTSNPN, CDR2 SVGIG (reference sequence). This CDR3 reads CAWRVTAGGRAFF. In DNA, the CDR3 is TGTGCCTGGAGGGTGACAGCGGGCGGAAGGGCTTTCTTT.

This clonotype was counted between two and nine times. This chain links TRBV7-9 with TRBJ2-7, with 10 bases fitting TRBD1. The J segment lost 3 bases and the V segment lost 5 bases, leaving 16 bases of the junction unmatched. The CDR3 runs to 18 residues. Germline V gene sequence: CDR1 SEHNR, CDR2 FQNEAQ (reference sequence). The CDR3 sequence: CASSPSTGTGVISYEQYF. CDR3 coding DNA: TGTGCCAGCAGCCCATCGACCGGGACAGGGGTGATTAGCTACGAGCAGTACTTC.

The table lists this clonotype with a few counts. The chain joins TRBV2 to TRBJ2-7; 8 nucleotides match TRBD1. The germline V gene has CDR1 SNHLY and CDR2 FYNNEI. V shed 5 bases, J shed 5 bases, and the junction held 8 bases outside the gene matches. The CDR3 spans 14 residues. In nucleotides, the CDR3 is TGTGCCAGCAGTCTCGGACAGGGAGTCCACGAGCAGTACTTC. Protein: CASSLGQGVHEQYF.

To note about this clonotype: This may be a read error: a much more frequent sequence differs by one nucleotide. The chain carries TRBV11-3 and TRBJ2-5; 8 bases align to TRBD1. Germline V gene data show CDR1 as SGHNT and CDR2 as YENEEA. J lost 5 bases, V lost 5 bases, and 19 bases had no gene match. The CDR3 length is 18 residues. The chain's CDR3 is CASSHGQGSRAEGETQYF. In DNA form, the CDR3 reads TGTGCCAGCAGCCACGGACAGGGTTCCCGTGCCGAGGGCGAGACCCAGTACTTC.